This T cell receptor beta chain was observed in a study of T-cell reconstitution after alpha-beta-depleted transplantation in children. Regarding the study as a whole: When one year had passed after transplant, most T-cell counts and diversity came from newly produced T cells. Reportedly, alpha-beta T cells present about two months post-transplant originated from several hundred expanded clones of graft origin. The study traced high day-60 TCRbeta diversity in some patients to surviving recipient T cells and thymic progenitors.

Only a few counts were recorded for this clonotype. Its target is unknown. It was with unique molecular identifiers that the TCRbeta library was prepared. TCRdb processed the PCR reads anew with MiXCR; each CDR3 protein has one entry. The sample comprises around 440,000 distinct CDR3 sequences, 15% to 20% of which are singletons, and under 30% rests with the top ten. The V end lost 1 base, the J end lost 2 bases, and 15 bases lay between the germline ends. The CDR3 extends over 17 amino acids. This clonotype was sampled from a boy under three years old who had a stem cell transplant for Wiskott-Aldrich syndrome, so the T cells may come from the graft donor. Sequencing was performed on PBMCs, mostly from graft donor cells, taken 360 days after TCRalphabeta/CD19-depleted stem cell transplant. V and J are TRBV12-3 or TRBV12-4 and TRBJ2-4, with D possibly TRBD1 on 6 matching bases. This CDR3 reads CASSLEVLRGTKNIQYF. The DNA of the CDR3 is TGTGCCAGCAGTTTAGAGGTCCTTAGGGGGACCAAAAACATTCAGTACTTC.